Sequencing of this T cell receptor delta chain was carried out in a study of gamma delta lymphoproliferative disorders and STAT genes. TCRdb used CATT to re-call clones from the multiplex PCR reads. The data show roughly 3,000 delta-chain clones, with approximately 1.2% seen just once and just under 20% held by the top ten. The receptor sequences were amplified from genomic DNA of peripheral blood mononuclear cells. With regard to this clone: The translation of this DNA and the TCRdb protein of a much larger clone differ at residue 9, probably owing to a read error; the protein shown here is translated from the DNA.

The CDR3 is made up of 18 amino acids. Germline loops: CDR1 GEAIGNYY, CDR2 EKD. V lost 0 bases and J lost 1; bases outside the gene matches: 13. This clonotype originated in a human donor in good health. Sequenced material: blood. The rearrangement joins TRDV2 to TRDJ1, with 7 bases that match TRDD3. CDR3: CACDTVTGEYPSTDKLIF. For the CDR3, the DNA is TGTGCCTGTGACACCGTCACTGGGGAATACCCCTCCACCGATAAACTCATCTTT.